The 8 T cell receptor beta chains below come from one sample, sequenced in a study of T cells in Graves' hyperthyroidism and ophthalmopathy. RNA transcripts served as the template for amplifying TCR beta CDR3 regions. Using the HTBI primer set, a first-round RT-PCR was run on the TCR CDR3. TCRdb ran MiXCR on the multiplex PCR reads and lists one entry per CDR3 protein. Of 500,000 or so distinct CDR3 sequences in the sample, roughly a sixth were seen once. The sequenced material came from blood. Receptors originate from a woman aged 25-40 years with Graves' ophthalmopathy.

This clonotype was counted only a few times. A much larger clone sits a single nucleotide away, making a read error possible. The conserved phenylalanine or tryptophan normally closing the CDR3 is absent here, so this likely arose from a read error. The gene calls are TRBV12-3 or TRBV12-4 and TRBJ1-6; D is uncertain. Trimming removed 2 bases at V and 7 bases at J, with 3 bases between. CDR3 length: 12 amino acids. CDR3 loop: CASSLQNSPLHL. CDR3 nucleotide sequence: TGTGCCAGCAGTTTACAGAATTCACCCCTCCACCTT.

In this sample, this clonotype turned up many times. V usage is TRBV2 and J usage is TRBJ2-1, with D possibly being TRBD2 (6 bases). This CDR3 comprises 14 residues. Germline V gene sequence: CDR1 SNHLY, CDR2 FYNNEI. Trimming pared 9 bases from V and 2 bases from J, leaving 14 bases between. CDR3: CASGGGLTYNEQFF. In DNA form, the CDR3 reads TGTGCCAGTGGGGGAGGATTAACCTACAATGAGCAGTTCTTC.

This clonotype came up many times. The J gene is TRBJ2-3, the V gene TRBV30; D gene uncertain. The CDR3 extends over 14 amino acids. The germline V and J ends were trimmed by 7 bases and 2 bases, with 16 bases remaining between them. Germline CDR1 reads GTSNPN; CDR2 reads SVGIG (reference sequence). The CDR3 DNA follows: TGTGCCTCCCTCGCGGAGTGGAACACAGATACGCAGTATTTT. Translation gives CASLAEWNTDTQYF.

This clonotype was counted many times. The CDR3 is CASSLRGQAKGGYTF. CDR3 nucleotide sequence: TGTGCCAGCAGCCTAAGGGGGCAGGCCAAAGGGGGCTACACCTTC. The chain uses TRBV3-1 and TRBJ1-2; TRBD1 matches at 7 bases. Germline values: CDR1 LGHDT, CDR2 YNNKEL (reference sequence). CDR3 length: 15 residues. The V gene end was trimmed by 4 bases and the J gene end by 8 bases; junction bases not matched to a gene: 13.

This clonotype was picked up many times. The chain is built from TRBV7-9 and TRBJ2-1; 7 bases match TRBD2. The CDR3 loop spans 13 amino acids. The germline CDR1 and CDR2 sequences are SEHNR and FQNEAQ (reference sequence). V shed 7 bases and J 8 bases; nucleotides not matched to a gene: 8. This CDR3 reads CASMESGMDEQFF. In nucleotides, the CDR3 is TGTGCCAGCATGGAGAGCGGGATGGATGAGCAGTTCTTC.

This clonotype has ten or more counts. The chain carries TRBV5-6 and TRBJ2-7; possibly TRBD1 or TRBD2 for D (5 bases each). Trimming left V 3 bases short and J 4 bases short, with 17 bases between. This CDR3 has 15 amino acids. Germline values: CDR1 SGHDT, CDR2 YYEEEE. The chain's CDR3 is CASSWSWQGAYEQYF. In DNA form, the CDR3 reads TGTGCCAGCAGCTGGAGCTGGCAGGGAGCGTACGAGCAGTACTTC.

Here the CDR3 DNA reads TGCGCCAGCAGCCAACGGTCACAGGGAGATCAGCCCCAGCATTTT. Translating it yields CASSQRSQGDQPQHF. V is TRBV4-1 and J is TRBJ1-5; a possible D gene is TRBD1 (6 bases). This CDR3 is 15 amino acids long. Trimming shortened V by 2 bases and J by 5 bases, and 13 bases separated the two germline ends. The germline V gene encodes CDR1 MGHRA and CDR2 YSYEKL.

Many counts were recorded for this clonotype. The chain couples TRBV28 to TRBJ1-2; TRBD1 might be the D (5 bases). V lost 5 bases to trimming and J lost 4 bases, with 23 bases between them. The CDR3 length is 17 residues. Per the germline V gene, CDR1 is MDHEN and CDR2 is SYDVKM. The CDR3 sequence: CASSVPRGRESSYGYTF. DNA for the CDR3: TGTGCCAGCAGTGTCCCCCGGGGCCGAGAATCCTCCTATGGCTACACCTTC.